The source of this TCR beta chain is a study of blood T cell repertoires in COVID-19. Study-wide context: Samples of COVID-19 (acute and convalescent) were obtained from the United States, Italy and Spain. PBMCs, B-cell-depleted T cells, or T cells were the source of the cDNA or gDNA that made up the material.

In the authors' methods: Counts of nucleated cells, estimated from reference gene primer amplification, were obtained. Assay: immunoSEQ multiplex PCR; the TCRdb copy retains only in-frame clones and omits some. The DNA was the basis for D and trimming; V, J and clone size are from that table. Of some 130,000 clones in the sample, about 87% were seen once. CDR3 length equals 15 residues. The V and J ends lost 1 base and 4 bases respectively, with 13 bases between them. Germline V gene sequence: CDR1 SGHTA, CDR2 FQGNSA. The chain carries TRBV7-2 and TRBJ1-2; the D is unclear. The source is a man aged 50 or older with acute or convalescent COVID-19. The sequencing sample was made of peripheral blood. This CDR3 is CASSLGAPEIYGYTF. The CDR3 coding sequence is TGTGCCAGCAGCTTAGGAGCGCCGGAGATCTATGGCTACACCTTC.